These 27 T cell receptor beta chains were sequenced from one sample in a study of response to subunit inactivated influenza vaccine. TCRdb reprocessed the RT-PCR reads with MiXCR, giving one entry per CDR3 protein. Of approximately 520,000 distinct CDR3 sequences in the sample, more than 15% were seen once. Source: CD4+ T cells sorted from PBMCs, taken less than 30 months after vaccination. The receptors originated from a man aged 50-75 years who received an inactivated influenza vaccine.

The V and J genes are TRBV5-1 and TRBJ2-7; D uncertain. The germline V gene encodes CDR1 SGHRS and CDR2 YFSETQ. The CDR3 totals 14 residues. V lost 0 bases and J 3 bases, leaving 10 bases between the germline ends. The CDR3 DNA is TGCGCCAGCAGCTTGGCTCCCGAAAACTACGAGCAGTACTTC. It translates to CASSLAPENYEQYF.

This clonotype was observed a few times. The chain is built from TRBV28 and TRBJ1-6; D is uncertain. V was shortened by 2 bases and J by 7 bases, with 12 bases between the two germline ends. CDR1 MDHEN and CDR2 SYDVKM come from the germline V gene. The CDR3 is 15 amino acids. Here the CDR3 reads CASSLSGSRNSPLHF. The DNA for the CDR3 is TGTGCCAGCAGTTTAAGCGGCTCGCGGAATTCACCCCTCCACTTT.

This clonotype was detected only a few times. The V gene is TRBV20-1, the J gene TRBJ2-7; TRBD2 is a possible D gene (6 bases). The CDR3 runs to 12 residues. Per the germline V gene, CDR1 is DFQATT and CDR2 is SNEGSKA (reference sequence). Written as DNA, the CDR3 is TGCAGCGCCTGGCGGGATACCTACGAGCAGTACTTC. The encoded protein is CSAWRDTYEQYF.

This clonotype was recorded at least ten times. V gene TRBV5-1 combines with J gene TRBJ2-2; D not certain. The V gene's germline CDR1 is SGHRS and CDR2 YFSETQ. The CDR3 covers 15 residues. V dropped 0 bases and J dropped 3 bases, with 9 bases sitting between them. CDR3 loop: CASSLELVHTGELFF. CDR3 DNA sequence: TGCGCCAGCAGCTTGGAGTTAGTGCACACCGGGGAGCTGTTTTTT.

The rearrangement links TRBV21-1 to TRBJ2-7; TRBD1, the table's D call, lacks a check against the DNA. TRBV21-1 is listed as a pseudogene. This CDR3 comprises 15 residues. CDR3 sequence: CASSKSTGYPSKQYF. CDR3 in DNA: TGTGCCAGCAGCAAATCGACAGGGTACCCATCCAAGCAGTACTTC.

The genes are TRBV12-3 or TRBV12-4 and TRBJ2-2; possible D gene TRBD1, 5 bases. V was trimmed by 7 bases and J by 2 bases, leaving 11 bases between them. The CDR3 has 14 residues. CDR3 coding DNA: TGTGCCAGCATCAAAGGGGTTAACACCGGGGAGCTGTTTTTT. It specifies CASIKGVNTGELFF.

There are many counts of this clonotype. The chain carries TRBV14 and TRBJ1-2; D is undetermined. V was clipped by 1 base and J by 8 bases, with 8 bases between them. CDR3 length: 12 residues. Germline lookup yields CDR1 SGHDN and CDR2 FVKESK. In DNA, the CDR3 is TGTGCCAGCAGCCAAGGGCCGACCGGCTACACCTTC. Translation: CASSQGPTGYTF. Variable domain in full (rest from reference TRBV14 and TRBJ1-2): EAGVTQFPSHSVIEKGQTVTLRCDPISGHDNLYWYRRVMGKEIKFLLHFVKESKQDESGMPNNRFLAERTGGTYSTLKVQPAELEDSGVYFCASSQGPTGYTFGSGTRLTVV.

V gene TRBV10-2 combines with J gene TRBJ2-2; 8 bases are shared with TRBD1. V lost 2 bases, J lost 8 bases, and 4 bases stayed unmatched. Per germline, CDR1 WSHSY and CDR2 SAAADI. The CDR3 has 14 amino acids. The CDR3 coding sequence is TGCGCCAGCAGTGAGAATACAGGGGGAGGGGAGCTGTTTTTT. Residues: CASSENTGGGELFF.

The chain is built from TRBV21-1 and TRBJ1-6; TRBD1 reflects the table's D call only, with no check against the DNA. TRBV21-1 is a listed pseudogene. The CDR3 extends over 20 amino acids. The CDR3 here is CASSKAFPGTRCAYNSPLHF. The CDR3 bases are TGTGCCAGCAGCAAAGCTTTCCCGGGGACACGGTGTGCCTATAATTCACCCCTCCACTTT.

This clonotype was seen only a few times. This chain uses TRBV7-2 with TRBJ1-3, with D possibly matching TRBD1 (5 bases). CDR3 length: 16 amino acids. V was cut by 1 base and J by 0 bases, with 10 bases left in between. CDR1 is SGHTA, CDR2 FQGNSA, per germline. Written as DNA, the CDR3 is TGTGCCAGCAGCTTAGTAGGTGGGGGCTCTGGAAACACCATATATTTT. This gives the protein CASSLVGGGSGNTIYF.

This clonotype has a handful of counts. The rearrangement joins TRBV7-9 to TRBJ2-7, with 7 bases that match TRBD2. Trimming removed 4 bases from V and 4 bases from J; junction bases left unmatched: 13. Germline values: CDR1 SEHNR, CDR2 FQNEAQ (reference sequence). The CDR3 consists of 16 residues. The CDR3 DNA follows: TGTGCCAGCAGCTCTCTCTCCGGGAGGAGGCGTTACGAGCAGTACTTC. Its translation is CASSSLSGRRRYEQYF.

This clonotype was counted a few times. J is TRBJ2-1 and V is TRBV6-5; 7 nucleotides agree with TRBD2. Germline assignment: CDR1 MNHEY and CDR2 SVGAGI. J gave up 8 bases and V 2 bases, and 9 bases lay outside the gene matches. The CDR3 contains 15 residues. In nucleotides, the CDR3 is TGTGCCAGCAGTTACGGTGGGAGGGCCGAAGATGAGCAGTTCTTC. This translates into CASSYGGRAEDEQFF.

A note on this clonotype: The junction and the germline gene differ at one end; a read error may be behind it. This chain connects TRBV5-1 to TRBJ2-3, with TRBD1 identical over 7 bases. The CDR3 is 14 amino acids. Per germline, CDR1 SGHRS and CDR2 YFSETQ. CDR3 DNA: TGTGCCAGCAGCTTGGGGACAGCCACAGATACGCAGTATTTT. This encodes CASSLGTATDTQYF. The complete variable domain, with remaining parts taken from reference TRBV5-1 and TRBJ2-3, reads KAGVTQTPRYLIKTRGQQVTLSCSPISGHRSVSWYQQTPGQGLQFLFEYFSETQRNKGNFPGRFSGRQFSNSRSEMNVSTLELGDSALYLCASSLGTATDTQYFGPGTRLTVL.

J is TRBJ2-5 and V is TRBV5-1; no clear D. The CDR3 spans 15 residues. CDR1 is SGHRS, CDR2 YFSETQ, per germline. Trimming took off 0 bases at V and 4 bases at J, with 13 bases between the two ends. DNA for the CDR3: TGCGCCAGCAGCTTGGCCCGACCTTTGGTAGAGACCCAGTACTTC. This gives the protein CASSLARPLVETQYF.

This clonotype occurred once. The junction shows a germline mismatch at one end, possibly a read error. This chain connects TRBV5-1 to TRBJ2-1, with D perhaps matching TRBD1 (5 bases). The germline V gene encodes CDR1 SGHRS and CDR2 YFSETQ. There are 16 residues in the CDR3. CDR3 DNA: TGCGCCAGCAGCCCAGGGCTCGCCCTCTCCTACGATGAGCAGTTCTTC. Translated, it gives CASSPGLALSYDEQFF. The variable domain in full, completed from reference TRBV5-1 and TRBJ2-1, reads KAGVTQTPRYLIKTRGQQVTLSCSPISGHRSVSWYQQTPGQGLQFLFEYFSETQRNKGNFPGRFSGRQFSNSRSEMNVSTLELGDSALYLCASSPGLALSYDEQFFGPGTRLTVL.

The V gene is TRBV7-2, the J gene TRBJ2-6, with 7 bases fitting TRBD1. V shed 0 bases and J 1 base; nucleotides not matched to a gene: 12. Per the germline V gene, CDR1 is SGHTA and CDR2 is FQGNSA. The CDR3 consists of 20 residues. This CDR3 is CASSLALKTGAQSGANVLTF. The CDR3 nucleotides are TGTGCCAGCAGCTTAGCGCTTAAAACAGGGGCCCAATCTGGGGCCAACGTCCTGACTTTC.

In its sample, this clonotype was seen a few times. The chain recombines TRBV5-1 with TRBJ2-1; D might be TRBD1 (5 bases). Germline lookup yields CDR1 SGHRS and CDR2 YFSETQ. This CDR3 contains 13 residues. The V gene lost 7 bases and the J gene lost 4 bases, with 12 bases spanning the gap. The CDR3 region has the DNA TGCGCCAGCCGGCGGTCAGGGTACAATGAGCAGTTCTTC. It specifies CASRRSGYNEQFF.

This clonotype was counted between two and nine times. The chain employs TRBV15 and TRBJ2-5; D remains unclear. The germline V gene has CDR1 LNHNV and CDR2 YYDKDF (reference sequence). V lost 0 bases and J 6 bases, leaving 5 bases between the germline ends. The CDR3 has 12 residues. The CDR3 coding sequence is TGTGCCACCAGCAGAGATATCCAGACCCAGTACTTC. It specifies CATSRDIQTQYF.

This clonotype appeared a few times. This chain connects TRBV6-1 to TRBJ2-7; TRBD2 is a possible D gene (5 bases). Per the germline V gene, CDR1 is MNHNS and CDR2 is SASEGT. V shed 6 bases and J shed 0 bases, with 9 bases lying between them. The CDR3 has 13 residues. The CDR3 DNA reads TGTGCCAGCAGATTTGGGAGCTCCTACGAGCAGTACTTC. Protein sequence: CASRFGSSYEQYF.

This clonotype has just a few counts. The CDR3 nucleotides are TGTGCCAGCACCCAGCGCAGGGGGCGTTGGACTGAAGCTTTCTTT. Its translation: CASTQRRGRWTEAFF. The chain is built from TRBV6-1 and TRBJ1-1; 8 bases line up with TRBD1. The trim removed 7 bases at V and 5 bases at J, leaving 12 bases unmatched. The germline gives CDR1 MNHNS, CDR2 SASEGT. The CDR3 is made up of 15 amino acids.

The DNA for the CDR3 is TGTGCCAGCAGTCGCACAGGGGGCTACGCGATTAATGAAAAACTGTTTTTT. The encoded protein is CASSRTGGYAINEKLFF. This rearrangement joins TRBV6-1 to TRBJ1-4; 9 nucleotides line up with TRBD1. CDR3 length: 17 amino acids. V shed 5 bases and J 4 bases; nucleotides not matched to a gene: 11. Germline V gene sequence: CDR1 MNHNS, CDR2 SASEGT.

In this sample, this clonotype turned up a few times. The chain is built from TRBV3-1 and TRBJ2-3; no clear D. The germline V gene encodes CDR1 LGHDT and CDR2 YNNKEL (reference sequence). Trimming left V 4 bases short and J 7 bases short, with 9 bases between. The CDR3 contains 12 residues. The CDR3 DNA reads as TGTGCCAGCAGCCCCGATAAATATACGCAGTATTTT. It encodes CASSPDKYTQYF.

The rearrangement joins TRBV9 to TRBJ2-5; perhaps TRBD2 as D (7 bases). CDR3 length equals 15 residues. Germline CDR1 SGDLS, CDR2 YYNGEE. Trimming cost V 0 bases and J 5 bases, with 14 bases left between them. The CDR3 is CASSVGGGTRETQYF. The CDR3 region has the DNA TGTGCCAGCAGCGTAGGGGGGGGCACCCGGGAGACCCAGTACTTC. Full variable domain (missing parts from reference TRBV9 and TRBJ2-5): DSGVTQTPKHLITATGQRVTLRCSPRSGDLSVYWYQQSLDQGLQFLIQYYNGEERAKGNILERFSAQQFPDLHSELNLSSLELGDSALYFCASSVGGGTRETQYFGPGTRLLVL.

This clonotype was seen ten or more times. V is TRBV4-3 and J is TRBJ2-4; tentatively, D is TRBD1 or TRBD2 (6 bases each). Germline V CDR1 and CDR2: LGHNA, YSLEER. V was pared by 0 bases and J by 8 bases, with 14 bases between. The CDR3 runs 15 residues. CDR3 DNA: TGCGCCAGCAGCCAAGACCCGGCAGGGGAGGACATTCAGTACTTC. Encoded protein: CASSQDPAGEDIQYF.

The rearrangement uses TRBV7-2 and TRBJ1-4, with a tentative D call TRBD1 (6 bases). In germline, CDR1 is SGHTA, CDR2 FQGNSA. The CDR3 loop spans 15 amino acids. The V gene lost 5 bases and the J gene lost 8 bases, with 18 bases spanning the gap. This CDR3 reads CASSPLTGRGEKLFF. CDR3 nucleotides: TGTGCCAGCAGCCCCTTGACGGGTAGGGGGGAAAAACTGTTTTTT.

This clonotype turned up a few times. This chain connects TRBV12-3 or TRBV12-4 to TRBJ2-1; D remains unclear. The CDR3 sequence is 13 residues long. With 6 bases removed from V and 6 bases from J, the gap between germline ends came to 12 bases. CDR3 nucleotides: TGTGCCAGCAGCCCATTAGCACGCAATGAGCAGTTCTTC. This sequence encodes CASSPLARNEQFF.

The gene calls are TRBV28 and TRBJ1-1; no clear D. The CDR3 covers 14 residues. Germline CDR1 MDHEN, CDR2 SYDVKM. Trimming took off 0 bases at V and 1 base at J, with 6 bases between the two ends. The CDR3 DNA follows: TGTGCCAGCAGTTTATGGGCCGGGAACACTGAAGCTTTCTTT. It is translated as CASSLWAGNTEAFF. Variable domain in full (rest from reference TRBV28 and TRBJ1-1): DVKVTQSSRYLVKRTGEKVFLECVQDMDHENMFWYRQDPGLGLRLIYFSYDVKMKEKGDIPEGYSVSREKKERFSLILESASTNQTSMYLCASSLWAGNTEAFFGQGTRLTVV.